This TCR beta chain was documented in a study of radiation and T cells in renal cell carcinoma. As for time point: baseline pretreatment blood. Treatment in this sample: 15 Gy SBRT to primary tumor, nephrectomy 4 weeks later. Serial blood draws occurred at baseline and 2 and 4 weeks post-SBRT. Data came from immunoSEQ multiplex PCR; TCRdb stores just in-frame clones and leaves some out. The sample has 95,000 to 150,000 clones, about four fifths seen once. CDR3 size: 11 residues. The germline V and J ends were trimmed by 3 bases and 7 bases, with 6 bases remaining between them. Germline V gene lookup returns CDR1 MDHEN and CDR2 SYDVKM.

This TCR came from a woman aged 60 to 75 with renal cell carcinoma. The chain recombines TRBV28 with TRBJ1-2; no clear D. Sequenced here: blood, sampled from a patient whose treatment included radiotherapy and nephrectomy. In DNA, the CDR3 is TGTGCCAGCAGTTTCCGGAGTGGCTACACCTTC. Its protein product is CASSFRSGYTF.